This TCR beta chain was recorded in a study of cytomegalovirus exposure and HLA in healthy donors. Unmatched junction bases numbered 7, after V lost 1 base and J lost 1 base. Germline V gene sequence: CDR1 SGHVS, CDR2 FNYEAQ. The CDR3 spans 17 residues. The primer mix had 60 Vbeta and 13 Jbeta primers. Profiled with immunoSEQ multiplex PCR; TCRdb holds only in-frame clones, not every one. The sample table sets out tens of thousands of clones. This sequence originates from a man between 60 and 75 years old in good health and CMV-seropositive. Sequencing was performed on PBMCs. V and J are TRBV7-6 and TRBJ2-7; TRBD2 matches 10 bases. CDR3 region: CASSLGGRTSGSYEQYF. The CDR3 bases are TGTGCCAGCAGCTTAGGCGGGAGGACTAGCGGTTCCTACGAGCAGTACTTC.